These 12 T cell receptor beta chains originate from one sample sequenced in a study of blood T cell repertoires in COVID-19. Data came from immunoSEQ multiplex PCR; TCRdb stores just in-frame clones and leaves some out. The sample shows about 54,000 clones, around 90% of them seen only once. The sequenced sample was peripheral blood. These receptor sequences come from a man aged 45-65 years with active COVID-19.

This chain links TRBV28 with TRBJ2-7, with 11 bases identical to TRBD2. Germline assignment: CDR1 MDHEN and CDR2 SYDVKM. This CDR3 contains 16 residues. V shed 4 bases and J 6 bases; nucleotides not matched to a gene: 11. The CDR3 protein is CASSSTSGRRLAEQYF. The CDR3 coding sequence is TGTGCCAGCAGTTCAACTAGCGGGAGAAGGTTGGCCGAGCAGTACTTC.

The rearrangement links TRBV2 to TRBJ2-4; D unresolved. CDR1 and CDR2 (germline): SNHLY, FYNNEI. CDR3 length: 14 amino acids. V lost 4 bases, J lost 0 bases, and 7 bases lay in between. The CDR3 nucleotides read TGTGCCAGCAGTGCCCTCCTAGCCAAAAACATTCAGTACTTC. It is translated as CASSALLAKNIQYF.

This clone occurred once. The chain is built from TRBV19 and TRBJ2-5; TRBD1 matches at 7 bases. CDR3 size: 15 residues. The J segment lost 1 base and the V segment lost 6 bases, leaving 8 bases of the junction unmatched. Germline V CDR1 and CDR2: LNHDA, SQIVND (reference sequence). The CDR3 nucleotides read TGTGCCAGTAGGACAACAGGGGTGTCCCAAGAGACCCAGTACTTC. This translates into CASRTTGVSQETQYF.

This chain connects TRBV28 to TRBJ1-1, with D uncertain. V gave up 2 bases and J gave up 4 bases, with 5 bases separating them. CDR3 length equals 12 residues. The germline V gene has CDR1 MDHEN and CDR2 SYDVKM. The CDR3 DNA reads as TGTGCCAGCAGTTTAAGAGGCACTGAAGCTTTCTTT. It encodes CASSLRGTEAFF. Combining the CDR3 with reference TRBV28 and TRBJ1-1 gives the whole variable domain DVKVTQSSRYLVKRTGEKVFLECVQDMDHENMFWYRQDPGLGLRLIYFSYDVKMKEKGDIPEGYSVSREKKERFSLILESASTNQTSMYLCASSLRGTEAFFGQGTRLTVV.

The V gene is TRBV27, the J gene TRBJ1-6; the match to TRBD1 covers 9 bases. The CDR3 extends over 18 amino acids. Germline V gene lookup returns CDR1 MNHEY and CDR2 SMNVEV (reference sequence). V shed 3 bases and J 11 bases; nucleotides not matched to a gene: 17. CDR3 region: CASSFLGTGSGQGAPLHF. DNA of the CDR3: TGTGCCAGCAGTTTCCTCGGGACAGGGTCAGGCCAAGGGGCACCCCTCCACTTT.

The CDR3 loop reads CASDQQGNGYTF. In DNA, the CDR3 is TGTGCCAGCGACCAACAGGGGAATGGCTACACCTTC. V and J are TRBV6-5 and TRBJ1-2; 7 bases match TRBD1. There are 12 residues in the CDR3. Germline V gives CDR1 MNHEY, CDR2 SVGAGI. V lost 8 bases to trimming and J lost 6 bases; unmatched junction nucleotides: 6.

Written as DNA, the CDR3 is TGTGCCAGCAGCTTGGCGGGGGGTGGCAATCAGCCCCAGCATTTT. It translates to CASSLAGGGNQPQHF. The chain recombines TRBV5-6 with TRBJ1-5; TRBD1 might be the D (5 bases). Trimming removed 0 bases at V and 2 bases at J, with 9 bases between. Germline values: CDR1 SGHDT, CDR2 YYEEEE. There are 15 residues in the CDR3.

This clone has just one count. CDR3 amino acids: CASSPYLTGHTDTQYF. As DNA, the CDR3 is TGTGCCAGCAGCCCGTATCTAACGGGTCACACAGATACGCAGTATTTT. This chain joins TRBV7-9 and TRBJ2-3, with D uncertain. This CDR3 is built from 16 residues. Trimming took 5 bases from V and 2 from J, leaving 17 bases between them. Germline values: CDR1 SEHNR, CDR2 FQNEAQ (reference sequence).

The chain joins TRBV2 to TRBJ2-7; TRBD2 matches 9 bases. J gave up 2 bases and V 4 bases, and 3 bases lay outside the gene matches. CDR1 and CDR2 from the germline V gene are SNHLY and FYNNEI. CDR3 size: 14 residues. In nucleotides, the CDR3 is TGTGCCAGCAGTGGTGAGCGGGGGGCCTACGAGCAGTACTTC. It translates to CASSGERGAYEQYF.

V gene TRBV28 combines with J gene TRBJ2-1; 8 nucleotides align to TRBD1. The J segment lost 6 bases and the V segment lost 6 bases, leaving 10 bases of the junction unmatched. The germline V gene encodes CDR1 MDHEN and CDR2 SYDVKM. The CDR3 is 15 amino acids. CDR3 sequence (DNA): TGTGCCAGCAGCCCGGACAGGGTCGTTTCCAATGAGCAGTTCTTC. The encoded protein is CASSPDRVVSNEQFF.

The chain links TRBV27 to TRBJ2-7, with D possibly matching TRBD1 (7 bases). This CDR3 has 16 residues. V was clipped by 4 bases and J by 6 bases, with 22 bases between them. Germline-derived CDR1 and CDR2 are MNHEY and SMNVEV (reference sequence). The CDR3: CASSSARQGGGFEQYF. The DNA for the CDR3 is TGTGCCAGCAGTTCCGCACGACAGGGAGGAGGTTTCGAGCAGTACTTC.

This clone showed up just once. J is TRBJ1-1 and V is TRBV30, with D uncertain. V was trimmed by 3 bases and J by 9 bases, leaving 17 bases between them. Looked up from germline, CDR1 is GTSNPN and CDR2 is SVGIG (reference sequence). This CDR3 has 13 amino acids. CDR3 sequence reads: CAWSPTSGSKAFF. CDR3 bases: TGTGCCTGGAGCCCCACCTCTGGCAGTAAAGCTTTCTTT.